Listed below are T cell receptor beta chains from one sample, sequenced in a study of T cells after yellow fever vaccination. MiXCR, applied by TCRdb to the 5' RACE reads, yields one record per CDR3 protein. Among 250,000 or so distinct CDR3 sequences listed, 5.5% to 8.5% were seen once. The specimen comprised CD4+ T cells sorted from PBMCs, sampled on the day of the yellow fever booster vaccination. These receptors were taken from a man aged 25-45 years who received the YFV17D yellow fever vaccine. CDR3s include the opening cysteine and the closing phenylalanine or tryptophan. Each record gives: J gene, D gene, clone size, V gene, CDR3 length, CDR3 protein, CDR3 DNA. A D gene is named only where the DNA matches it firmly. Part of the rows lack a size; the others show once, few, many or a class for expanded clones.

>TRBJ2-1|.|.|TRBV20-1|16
CSARVPRGDLMNEQFF
TGCAGTGCTAGAGTCCCCCGCGGGGATTTGATGAATGAGCAGTTCTTC
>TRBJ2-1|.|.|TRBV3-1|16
CASSQEALSSYNEQFF
TGTGCCAGCAGCCAAGAGGCGTTGAGCTCCTACAATGAGCAGTTCTTC
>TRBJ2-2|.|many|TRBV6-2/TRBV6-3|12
CASRVSAGELFF
TGTGCCAGCAGAGTTAGCGCCGGGGAGCTGTTTTTT
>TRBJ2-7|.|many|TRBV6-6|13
CASSYGQGGEQYF
TGTGCCAGCAGTTACGGGCAGGGAGGCGAGCAGTACTTC
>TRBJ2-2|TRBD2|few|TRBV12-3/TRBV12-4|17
CASSPGLAGVGTGELFF
TGTGCCAGCAGTCCGGGACTAGCGGGAGTGGGGACCGGGGAGCTGTTTTTT
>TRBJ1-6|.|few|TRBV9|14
CASSVEERNSPLHF
TGTGCCAGCAGCGTAGAGGAGAGGAATTCACCCCTCCACTTT
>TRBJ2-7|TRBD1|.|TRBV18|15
CASSPGPGGAGEQYF
TGTGCCAGCTCACCGGGACCAGGGGGCGCGGGGGAGCAGTACTTC
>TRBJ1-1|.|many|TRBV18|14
CASSRGPTNTEAFF
TGTGCCAGCTCCCGCGGGCCTACTAACACTGAAGCTTTCTTT
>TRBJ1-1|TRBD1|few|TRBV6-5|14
CASSYGGTGGEAFF
TGTGCCAGCAGTTACGGGGGGACAGGGGGCGAAGCTTTCTTT
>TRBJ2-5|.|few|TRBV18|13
CASSPGPRETQYF
TGTGCCAGCTCACCGGGACCAAGAGAGACCCAGTACTTC
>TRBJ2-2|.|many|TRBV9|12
CASSPLFGELFF
TGTGCCAGCAGCCCGCTCTTCGGGGAGCTGTTTTTT
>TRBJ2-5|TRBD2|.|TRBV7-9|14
CASSFGTTQETQYF
TGTGCCAGCAGCTTCGGGACTACTCAAGAGACCCAGTACTTC
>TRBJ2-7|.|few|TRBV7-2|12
CASSLGTVEQYF
TGTGCCAGCAGCTTAGGGACAGTCGAGCAGTACTTC
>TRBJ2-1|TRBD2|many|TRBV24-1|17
CATSDSGTSGNYNEQFF
TGTGCCACCAGTGATTCCGGGACTAGCGGGAACTACAATGAGCAGTTCTTC
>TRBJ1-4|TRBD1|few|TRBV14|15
CASSQERTGYEKLFF
TGTGCCAGCAGCCAAGAGAGGACAGGGTATGAAAAACTGTTTTTT
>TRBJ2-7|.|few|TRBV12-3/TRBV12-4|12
CASSLGGAEQYF
TGTGCCAGCAGTTTAGGGGGGGCCGAGCAGTACTTC
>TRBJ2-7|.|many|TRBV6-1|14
CASTLGGKPYEQYF
TGTGCCAGCACCCTTGGGGGAAAGCCCTACGAGCAGTACTTC